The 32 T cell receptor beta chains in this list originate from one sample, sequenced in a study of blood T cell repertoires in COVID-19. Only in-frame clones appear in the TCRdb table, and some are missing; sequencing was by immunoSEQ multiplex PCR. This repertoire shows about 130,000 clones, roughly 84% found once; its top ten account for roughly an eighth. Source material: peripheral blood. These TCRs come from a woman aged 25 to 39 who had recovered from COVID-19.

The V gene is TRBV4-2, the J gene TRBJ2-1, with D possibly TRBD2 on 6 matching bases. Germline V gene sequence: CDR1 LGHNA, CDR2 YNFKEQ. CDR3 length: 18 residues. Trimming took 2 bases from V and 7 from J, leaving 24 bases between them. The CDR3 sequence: CASSQPGASGYTMNEQFF. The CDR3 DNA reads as TGTGCCAGCAGCCAACCGGGAGCAAGCGGGTATACAATGAATGAGCAGTTCTTC.

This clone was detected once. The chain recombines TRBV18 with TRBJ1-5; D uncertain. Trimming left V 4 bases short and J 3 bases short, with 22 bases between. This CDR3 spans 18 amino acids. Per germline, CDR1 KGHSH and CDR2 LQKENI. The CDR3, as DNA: TGTGCCAGCTCACTTAATAAACTCGACTTCACCTACAATCAGCCCCAGCATTTT. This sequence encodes CASSLNKLDFTYNQPQHF.

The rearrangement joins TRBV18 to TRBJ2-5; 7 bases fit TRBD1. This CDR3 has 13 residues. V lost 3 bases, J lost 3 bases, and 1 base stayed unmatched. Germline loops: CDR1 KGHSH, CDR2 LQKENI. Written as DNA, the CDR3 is TGTGCCAGCTCACCTCAGGGGGAAGAGACCCAGTACTTC. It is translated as CASSPQGEETQYF.

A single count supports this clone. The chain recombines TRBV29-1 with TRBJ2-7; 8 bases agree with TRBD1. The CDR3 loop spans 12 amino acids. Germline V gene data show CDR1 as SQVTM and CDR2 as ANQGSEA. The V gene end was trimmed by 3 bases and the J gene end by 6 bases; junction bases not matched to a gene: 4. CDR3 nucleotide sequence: TGCAGCGTTGAGCAGGGGGCACGCGAGCAGTACTTC. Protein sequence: CSVEQGAREQYF.

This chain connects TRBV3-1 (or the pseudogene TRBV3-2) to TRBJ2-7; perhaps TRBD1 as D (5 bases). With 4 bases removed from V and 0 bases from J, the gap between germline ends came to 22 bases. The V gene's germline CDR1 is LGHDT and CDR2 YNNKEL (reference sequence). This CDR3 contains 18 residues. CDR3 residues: CASSPLVTWGESSYEQYF. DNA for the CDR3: TGTGCCAGCAGCCCCCTCGTGACATGGGGCGAGAGCTCCTACGAGCAGTACTTC.

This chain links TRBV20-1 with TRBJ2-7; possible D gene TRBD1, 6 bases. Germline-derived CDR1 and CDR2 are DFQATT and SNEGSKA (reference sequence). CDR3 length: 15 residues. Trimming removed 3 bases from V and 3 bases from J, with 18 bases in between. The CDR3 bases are TGCAGTGCTAGTAAGCGGACAGATGCTCTCTACGAGCAGTACTTC. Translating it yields CSASKRTDALYEQYF.

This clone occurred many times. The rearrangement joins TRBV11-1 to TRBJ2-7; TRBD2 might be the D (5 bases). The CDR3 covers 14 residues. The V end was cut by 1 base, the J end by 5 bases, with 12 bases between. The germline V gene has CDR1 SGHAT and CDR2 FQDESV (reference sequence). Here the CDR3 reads CASSLDLGVNEQYF. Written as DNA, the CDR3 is TGTGCCAGCAGCTTAGACCTCGGGGTAAACGAGCAGTACTTC.

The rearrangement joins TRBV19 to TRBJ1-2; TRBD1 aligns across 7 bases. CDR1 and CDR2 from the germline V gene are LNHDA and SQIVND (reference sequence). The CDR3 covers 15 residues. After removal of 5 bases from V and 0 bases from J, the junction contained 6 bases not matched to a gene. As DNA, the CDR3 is TGTGCCAGTAGTCCAGGACAGGCTTCTAACTATGGCTACACCTTC. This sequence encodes CASSPGQASNYGYTF.

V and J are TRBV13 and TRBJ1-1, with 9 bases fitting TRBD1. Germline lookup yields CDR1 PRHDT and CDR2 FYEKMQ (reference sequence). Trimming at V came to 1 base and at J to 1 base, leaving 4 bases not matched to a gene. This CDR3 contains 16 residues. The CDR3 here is CASSLEGDRANTEAFF. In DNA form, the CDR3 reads TGTGCCAGCAGCTTAGAAGGGGACAGGGCGAACACTGAAGCTTTCTTT.

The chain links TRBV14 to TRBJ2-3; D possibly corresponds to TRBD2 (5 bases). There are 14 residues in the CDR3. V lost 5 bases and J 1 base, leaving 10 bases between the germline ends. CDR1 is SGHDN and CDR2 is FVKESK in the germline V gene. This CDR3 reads CASSIRRGTDTQYF. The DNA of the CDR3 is TGTGCCAGCAGCATTCGGCGGGGCACAGATACGCAGTATTTT.

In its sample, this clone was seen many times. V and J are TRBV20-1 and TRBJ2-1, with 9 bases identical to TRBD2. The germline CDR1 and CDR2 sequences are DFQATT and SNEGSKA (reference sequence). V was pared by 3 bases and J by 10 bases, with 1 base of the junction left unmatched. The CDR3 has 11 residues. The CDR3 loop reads CSARREGEQFF. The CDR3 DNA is TGCAGTGCTAGGCGGGAGGGAGAGCAGTTCTTC.

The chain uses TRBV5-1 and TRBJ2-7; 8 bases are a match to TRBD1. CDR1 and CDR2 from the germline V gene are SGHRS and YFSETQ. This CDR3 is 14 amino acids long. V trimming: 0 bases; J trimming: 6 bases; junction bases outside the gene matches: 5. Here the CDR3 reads CASSLDGQGIEQYF. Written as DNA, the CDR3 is TGCGCCAGCAGCTTGGATGGACAGGGAATCGAGCAGTACTTC.

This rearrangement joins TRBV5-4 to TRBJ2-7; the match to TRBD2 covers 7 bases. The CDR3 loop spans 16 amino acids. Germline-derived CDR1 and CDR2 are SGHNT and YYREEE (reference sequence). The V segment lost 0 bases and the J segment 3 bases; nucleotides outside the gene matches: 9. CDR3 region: CASSLGGRATFYEQYF. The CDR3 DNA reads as TGTGCCAGCAGCTTGGGGGGGAGGGCAACGTTCTACGAGCAGTACTTC.

The CDR3 nucleotides read TGTGCCAGCAGACCGGACAGCTCCTATAATTCACCCCTCCACTTT. This codes for CASRPDSSYNSPLHF. The chain employs TRBV6-5 and TRBJ1-6, with D possibly TRBD1 on 6 matching bases. Trimming stripped 6 bases from V and 0 bases from J, with 9 bases between. The germline gives CDR1 MNHEY, CDR2 SVGAGI. The CDR3 covers 15 residues.

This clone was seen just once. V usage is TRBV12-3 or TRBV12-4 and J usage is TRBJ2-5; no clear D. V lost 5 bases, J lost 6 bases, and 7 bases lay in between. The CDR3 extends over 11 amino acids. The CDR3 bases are TGTGCCAGCAGTCTAAAGCAGACCCAGTACTTC. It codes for CASSLKQTQYF.

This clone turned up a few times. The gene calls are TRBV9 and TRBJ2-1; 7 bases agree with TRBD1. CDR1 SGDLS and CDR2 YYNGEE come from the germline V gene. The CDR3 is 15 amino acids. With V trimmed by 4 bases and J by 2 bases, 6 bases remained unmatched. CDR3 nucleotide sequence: TGTGCCAGCAGCAGTACGGGACAGACCTACAATGAGCAGTTCTTC. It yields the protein CASSSTGQTYNEQFF.

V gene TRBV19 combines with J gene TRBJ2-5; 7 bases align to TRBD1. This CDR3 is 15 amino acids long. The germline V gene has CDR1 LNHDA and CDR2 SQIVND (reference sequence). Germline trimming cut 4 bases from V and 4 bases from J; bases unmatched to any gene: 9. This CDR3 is CASSRNRGTRETQYF. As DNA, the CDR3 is TGTGCCAGTAGTAGGAACAGGGGTACGAGAGAGACCCAGTACTTC.

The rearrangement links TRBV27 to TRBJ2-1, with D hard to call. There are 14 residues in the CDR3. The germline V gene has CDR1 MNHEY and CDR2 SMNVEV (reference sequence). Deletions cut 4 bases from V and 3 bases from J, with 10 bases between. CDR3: CASSSRRFYNEQFF. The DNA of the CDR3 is TGTGCCAGCAGTTCGCGCCGCTTCTACAATGAGCAGTTCTTC.

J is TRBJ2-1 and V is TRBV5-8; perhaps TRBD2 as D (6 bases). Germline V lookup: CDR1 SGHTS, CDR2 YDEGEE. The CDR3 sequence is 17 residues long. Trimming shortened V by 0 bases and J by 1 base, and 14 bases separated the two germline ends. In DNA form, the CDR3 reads TGTGCCAGCAGCTTGGCCATGATAGCGGTTTCCTACAATGAGCAGTTCTTC. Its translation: CASSLAMIAVSYNEQFF.

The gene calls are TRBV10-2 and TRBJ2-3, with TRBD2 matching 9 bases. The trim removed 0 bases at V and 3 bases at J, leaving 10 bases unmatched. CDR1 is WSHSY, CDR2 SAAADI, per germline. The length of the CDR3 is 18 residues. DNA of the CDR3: TGCGCCAGCAGTGAGTCGGCCGGACTAGCGCTGGTTACAGATACGCAGTATTTT. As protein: CASSESAGLALVTDTQYF.

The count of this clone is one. The CDR3 DNA follows: TGCGCCAGCAGTGAGTCGCGGGGTAAAAACATTCAGTACTTC. Amino acids: CASSESRGKNIQYF. The chain recombines TRBV10-1 with TRBJ2-4, with D maybe TRBD2 (6 bases). V shed 0 bases and J shed 4 bases, with 7 bases lying between them. Germline V gene lookup returns CDR1 WNHNN and CDR2 SYGVQD (reference sequence). The CDR3 loop spans 14 amino acids.

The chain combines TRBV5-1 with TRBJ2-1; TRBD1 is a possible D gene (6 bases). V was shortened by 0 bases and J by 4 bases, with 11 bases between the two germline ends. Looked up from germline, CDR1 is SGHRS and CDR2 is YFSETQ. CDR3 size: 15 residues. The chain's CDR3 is CASSLGTAKYNEQFF. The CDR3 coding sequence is TGCGCCAGCAGCTTGGGGACAGCAAAGTACAATGAGCAGTTCTTC. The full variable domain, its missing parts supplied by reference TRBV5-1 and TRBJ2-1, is KAGVTQTPRYLIKTRGQQVTLSCSPISGHRSVSWYQQTPGQGLQFLFEYFSETQRNKGNFPGRFSGRQFSNSRSEMNVSTLELGDSALYLCASSLGTAKYNEQFFGPGTRLTVL.

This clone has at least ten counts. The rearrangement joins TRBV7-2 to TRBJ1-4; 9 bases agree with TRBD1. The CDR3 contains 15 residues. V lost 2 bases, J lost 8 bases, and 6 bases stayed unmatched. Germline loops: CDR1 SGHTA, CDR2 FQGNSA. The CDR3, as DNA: TGTGCCAGCAGCTTAATAGGGGGGACAGGGGAAAAACTGTTTTTT. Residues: CASSLIGGTGEKLFF.

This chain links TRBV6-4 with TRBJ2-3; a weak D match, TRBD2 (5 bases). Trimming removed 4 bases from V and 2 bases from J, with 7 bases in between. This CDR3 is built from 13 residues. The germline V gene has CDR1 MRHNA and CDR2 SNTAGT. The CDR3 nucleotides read TGTGCCAGCAGTGTCGACTACACAGATACGCAGTATTTT. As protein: CASSVDYTDTQYF.

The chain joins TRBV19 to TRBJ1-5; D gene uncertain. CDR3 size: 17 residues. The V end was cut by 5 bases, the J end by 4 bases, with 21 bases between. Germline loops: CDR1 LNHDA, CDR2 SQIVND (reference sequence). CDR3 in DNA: TGTGCCAGTAGTTTGGGCCCGAAATACCAACGGAATCAGCCCCAGCATTTT. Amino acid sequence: CASSLGPKYQRNQPQHF.

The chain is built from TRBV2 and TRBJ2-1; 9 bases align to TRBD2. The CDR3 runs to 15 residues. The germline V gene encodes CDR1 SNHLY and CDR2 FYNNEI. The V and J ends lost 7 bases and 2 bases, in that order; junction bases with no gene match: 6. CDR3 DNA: TGTGCCAGCACCAAAGGCGGGGGGGCCTACAATGAGCAGTTCTTC. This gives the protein CASTKGGGAYNEQFF.

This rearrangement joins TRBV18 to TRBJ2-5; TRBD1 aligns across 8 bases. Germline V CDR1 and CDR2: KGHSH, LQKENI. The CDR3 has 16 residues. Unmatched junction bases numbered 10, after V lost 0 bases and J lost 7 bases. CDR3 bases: TGTGCCAGCTCACCACCGCCGGGACAGGCCTTACTGACCCAGTACTTC. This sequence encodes CASSPPPGQALLTQYF.

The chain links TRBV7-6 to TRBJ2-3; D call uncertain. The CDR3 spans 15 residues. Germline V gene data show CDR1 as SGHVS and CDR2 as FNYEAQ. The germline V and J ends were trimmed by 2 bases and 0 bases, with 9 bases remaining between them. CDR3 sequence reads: CASSLYRTSTDTQYF. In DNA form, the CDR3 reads TGTGCCAGCAGCTTATATCGAACTAGCACAGATACGCAGTATTTT.

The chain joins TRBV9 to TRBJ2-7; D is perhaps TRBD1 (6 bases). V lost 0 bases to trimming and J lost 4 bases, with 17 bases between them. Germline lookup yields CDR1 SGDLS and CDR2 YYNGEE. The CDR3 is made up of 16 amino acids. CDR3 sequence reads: CASSVGGSGEMYEQYF. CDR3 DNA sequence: TGTGCCAGCAGCGTAGGGGGCTCAGGGGAGATGTACGAGCAGTACTTC.

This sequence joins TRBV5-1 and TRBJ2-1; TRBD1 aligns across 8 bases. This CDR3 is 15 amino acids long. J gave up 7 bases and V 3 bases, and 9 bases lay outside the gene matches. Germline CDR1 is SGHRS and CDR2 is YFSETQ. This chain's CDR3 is CASSWGTGSLNEQFF. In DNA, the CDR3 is TGCGCCAGCAGCTGGGGGACAGGATCGTTAAATGAGCAGTTCTTC. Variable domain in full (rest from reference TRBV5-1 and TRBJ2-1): KAGVTQTPRYLIKTRGQQVTLSCSPISGHRSVSWYQQTPGQGLQFLFEYFSETQRNKGNFPGRFSGRQFSNSRSEMNVSTLELGDSALYLCASSWGTGSLNEQFFGPGTRLTVL.

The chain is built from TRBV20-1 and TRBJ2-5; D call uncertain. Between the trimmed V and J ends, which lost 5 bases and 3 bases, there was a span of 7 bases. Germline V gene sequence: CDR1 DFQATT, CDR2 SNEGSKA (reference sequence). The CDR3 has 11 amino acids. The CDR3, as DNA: TGCAGTGCTGTTCGAGAAGAGACCCAGTACTTC. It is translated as CSAVREETQYF.

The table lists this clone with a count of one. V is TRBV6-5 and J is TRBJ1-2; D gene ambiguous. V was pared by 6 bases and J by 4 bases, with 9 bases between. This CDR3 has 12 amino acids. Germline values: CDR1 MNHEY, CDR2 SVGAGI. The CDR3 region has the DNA TGTGCCAGCAGGGAGGGAATCTATGGCTACACCTTC. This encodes CASREGIYGYTF.